This T cell receptor beta chain was identified during a study of monozygotic twins with inflammatory bowel disease. Each donor supplied roughly 2.5 ml of blood. The germline V gene encodes CDR1 SEHNR and CDR2 FQNEAQ (reference sequence). This CDR3 is 17 amino acids long. Amplification used two nested PCRs: roughly 16 cycles, then approximately 9 cycles, on TCRalpha/TCRbeta cDNA. Each CDR3 protein gets one entry in TCRdb, which reprocessed the 5' RACE reads and gives no DNA. Seen in this sample are fewer than 400,000 distinct CDR3 sequences; the ten most common clones hold 5.6%. What was sequenced was blood. This receptor was taken from a human donor with ulcerative colitis or Crohn's disease, or a healthy co-twin of an affected twin (not recorded which). The rearrangement links TRBV7-9 to TRBJ2-1; the D call of TRBD2 rests on TCRdb alone, since no DNA is present to check it. CDR3 sequence: CASSTRGGPPSYNEQFF. Combining the CDR3 with reference TRBV7-9 and TRBJ2-1 gives the whole variable domain DTGVSQNPRHKITKRGQNVTFRCDPISEHNRLYWYRQTLGQGPEFLTYFQNEAQLEKSRLLSDRFSAERPKGSFSTLEIQRTEQGDSAMYLCASSTRGGPPSYNEQFFGPGTRLTVL.